This TCR beta chain was captured in a study of TIL therapy for anti-PD-1-resistant metastatic lung cancer. At the level of the study: Patients then received nivolumab; progressors got lymphodepletion, TIL and IL-2. Tumors carried a median roughly 1.5 non-synonymous mutations per megabase.

This was the immunoSEQ v3 assay. Profiling relied on immunoSEQ multiplex PCR, and the TCRdb table lists in-frame clones only, not all of them. The table has 57,000 or so clones, around 86% seen once. Study-level points and caveats: After infusion, TIL clonotypes partly replaced peripheral T cells and declined over months.

Time point of the sample: pre-treatment sample, taken before nivolumab and TIL therapy. Stage 4 NSCLC adults joined between 2017 and January 2020. The CDR3 length is 14 residues. Germline loops: CDR1 SGDLS, CDR2 YYNGEE. Trimming stripped 0 bases from V and 1 base from J, with 7 bases between. Regarding this clone: Antigen: not known.

The sequencing used blood, collected at baseline. The gene calls are TRBV9 and TRBJ1-1; D call uncertain. The sequence was obtained from a person aged 25 to 85 with non-small cell lung cancer. Written as DNA, the CDR3 is TGTGCCAGCAGCGTAGATTGGCAGAACACTGAAGCTTTCTTT. It translates to CASSVDWQNTEAFF. The complete variable domain, with remaining parts taken from reference TRBV9 and TRBJ1-1, reads DSGVTQTPKHLITATGQRVTLRCSPRSGDLSVYWYQQSLDQGLQFLIQYYNGEERAKGNILERFSAQQFPDLHSELNLSSLELGDSALYFCASSVDWQNTEAFFGQGTRLTVV.